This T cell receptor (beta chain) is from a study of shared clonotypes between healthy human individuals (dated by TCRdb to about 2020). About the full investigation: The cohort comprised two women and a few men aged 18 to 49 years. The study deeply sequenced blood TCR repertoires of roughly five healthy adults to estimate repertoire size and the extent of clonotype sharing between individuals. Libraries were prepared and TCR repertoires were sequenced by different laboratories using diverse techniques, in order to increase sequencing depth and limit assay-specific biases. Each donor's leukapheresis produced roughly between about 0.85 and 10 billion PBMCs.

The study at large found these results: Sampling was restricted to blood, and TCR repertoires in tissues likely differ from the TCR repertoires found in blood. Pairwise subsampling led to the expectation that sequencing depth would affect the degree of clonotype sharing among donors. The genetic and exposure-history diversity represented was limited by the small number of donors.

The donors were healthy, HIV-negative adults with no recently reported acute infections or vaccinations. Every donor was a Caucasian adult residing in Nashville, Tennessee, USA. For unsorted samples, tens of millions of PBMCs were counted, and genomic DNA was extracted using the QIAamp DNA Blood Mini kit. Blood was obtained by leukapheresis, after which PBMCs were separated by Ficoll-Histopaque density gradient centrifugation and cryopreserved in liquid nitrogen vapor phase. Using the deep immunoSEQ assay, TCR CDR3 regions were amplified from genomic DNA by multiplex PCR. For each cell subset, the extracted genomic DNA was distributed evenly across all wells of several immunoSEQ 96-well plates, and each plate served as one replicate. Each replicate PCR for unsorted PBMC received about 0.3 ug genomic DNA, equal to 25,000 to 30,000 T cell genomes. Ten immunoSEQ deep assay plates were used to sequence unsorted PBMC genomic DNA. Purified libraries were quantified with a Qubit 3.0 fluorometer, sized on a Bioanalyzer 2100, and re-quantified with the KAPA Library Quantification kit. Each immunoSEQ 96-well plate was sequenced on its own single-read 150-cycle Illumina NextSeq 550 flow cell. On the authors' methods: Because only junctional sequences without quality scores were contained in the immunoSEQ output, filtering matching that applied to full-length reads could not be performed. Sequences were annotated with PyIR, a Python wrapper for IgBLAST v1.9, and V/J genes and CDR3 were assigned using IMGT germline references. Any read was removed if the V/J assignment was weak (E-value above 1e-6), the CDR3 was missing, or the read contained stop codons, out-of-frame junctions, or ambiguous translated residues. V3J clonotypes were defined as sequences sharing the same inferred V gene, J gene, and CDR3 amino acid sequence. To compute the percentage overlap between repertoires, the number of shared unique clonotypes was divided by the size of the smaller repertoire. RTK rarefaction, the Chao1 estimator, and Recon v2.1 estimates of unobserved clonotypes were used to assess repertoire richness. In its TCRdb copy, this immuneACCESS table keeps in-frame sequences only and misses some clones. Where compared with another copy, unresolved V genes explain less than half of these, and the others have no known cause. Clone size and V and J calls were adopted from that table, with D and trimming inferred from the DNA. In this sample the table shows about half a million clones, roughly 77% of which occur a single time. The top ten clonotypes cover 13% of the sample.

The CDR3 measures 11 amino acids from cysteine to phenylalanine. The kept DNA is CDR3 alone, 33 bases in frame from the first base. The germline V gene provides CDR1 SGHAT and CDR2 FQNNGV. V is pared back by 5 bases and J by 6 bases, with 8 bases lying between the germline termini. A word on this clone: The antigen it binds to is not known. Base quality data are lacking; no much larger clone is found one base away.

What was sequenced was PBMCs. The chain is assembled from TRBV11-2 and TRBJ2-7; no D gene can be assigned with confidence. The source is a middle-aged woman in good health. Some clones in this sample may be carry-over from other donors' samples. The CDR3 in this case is CASSPSFEQYF. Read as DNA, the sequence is TGTGCCAGCAGCCCCTCGTTCGAGCAGTACTTC. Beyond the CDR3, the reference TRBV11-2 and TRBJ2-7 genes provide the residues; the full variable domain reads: EAGVAQSPRYKIIEKRQSVAFWCNPISGHATLYWYQQILGQGPKLLIQFQNNGVVDDSQLPKDRFSAERLKGVDSTLKIQPAKLEDSAVYLCASSPSFEQYFGPGTRLTVT.